The sample holds a few counts of the clone carrying this T cell receptor (beta chain). What it binds is not known. V gave up 8 bases and J gave up 13 bases; unmatched junction bases: 7. The germline gives CDR1 MDHEN, CDR2 SYDVKM. The CDR3 is made up of 11 amino acids. This specimen comes from a study of OX40 agonist ivuxolimab in advanced cancers. Notes on the study in general: The authors also found low normalized T-cell clonal expansion in some nonresponders. Individuals who were partial responders at 0.1-3.0 mg/kg had clonal expansion that ranked among the lowest.

Collection of blood occurred at baseline, at cycle 4 day 1, and at cycle 7 day 1. Only in-frame clones appear in the TCRdb table, and some are missing; sequencing was by immunoSEQ multiplex PCR. Of about 100,000 clones in the sample, about nine tenths were seen once. Sequencing used CD4+ or CD8+ T cells sorted from blood, obtained in a trial of the OX40 agonist ivuxolimab. This sequence was found in an adult with an advanced solid tumor such as melanoma, head and neck, liver or kidney cancer. V usage is TRBV28 and J usage is TRBJ2-1, with 8 bases fitting TRBD1. The CDR3 loop is CASQGAPGQFF. In DNA form, the CDR3 reads TGTGCCAGCCAGGGGGCTCCGGGCCAGTTCTTC.